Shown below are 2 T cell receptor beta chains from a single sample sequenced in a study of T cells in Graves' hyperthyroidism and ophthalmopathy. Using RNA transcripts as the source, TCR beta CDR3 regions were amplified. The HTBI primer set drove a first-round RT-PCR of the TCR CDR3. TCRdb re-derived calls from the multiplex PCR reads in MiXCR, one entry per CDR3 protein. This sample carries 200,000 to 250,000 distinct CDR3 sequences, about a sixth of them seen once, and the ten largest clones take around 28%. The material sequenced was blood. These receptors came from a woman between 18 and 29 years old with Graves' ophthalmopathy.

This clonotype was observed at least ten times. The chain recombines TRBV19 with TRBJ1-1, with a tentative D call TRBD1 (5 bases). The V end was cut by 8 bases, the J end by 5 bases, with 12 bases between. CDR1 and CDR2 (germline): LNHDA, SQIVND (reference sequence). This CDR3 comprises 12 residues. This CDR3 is CASSPGPTEAFF. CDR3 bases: TGTGCCAGTTCGCCGGGGCCTACTGAAGCTTTCTTT.

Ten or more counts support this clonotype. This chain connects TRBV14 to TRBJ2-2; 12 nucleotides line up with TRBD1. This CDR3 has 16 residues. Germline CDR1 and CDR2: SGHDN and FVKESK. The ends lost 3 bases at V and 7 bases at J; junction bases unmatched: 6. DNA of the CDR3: TGTGCCAGCAGCCACTTGGGACAGGGGGCGAGCGGGGAGCTGTTTTTT. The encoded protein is CASSHLGQGASGELFF.